This T cell receptor (beta chain) was profiled in a study of T cells in women clearing cervical HPV infection. Study context: Cases' blood sampling followed lesion detection by median around 150 days (90 to 200). With HLA typing for only a few women, HLA confounding remains possible.

In regard to this clone: Antigen: not known. The read gets to within 3 residues of the CDR3 end, and the germline J gene fills in the rest.

Overall study results and limits: T-cell numbers per sample were unknown and may explain richness differences.

TCR beta CDR3 amplified by multiplex PCR from about 1200 ng genomic DNA. Profiling relied on immunoSEQ multiplex PCR, and the TCRdb table lists in-frame clones only, not all of them. The sample yields approximately 37,000 clones, of which the top ten take up under 7%. The CDR3 is 15 residues long. V gave up 5 bases and J gave up 4 bases; unmatched junction bases: 7. CDR1 and CDR2 (germline): SGHVS, FQNEAQ. This sequence originates from a woman between 18 and 69 years old with a cervical HPV16 infection that either progressed to CIN3+ or cleared (not recorded which). The specimen was blood buffy coat. V usage is TRBV7-8 and J usage is TRBJ2-1, with 8 bases fitting TRBD2. CDR3 bases read: TGTGCCAGCAGCAAGAGCGGGACTAGGTACAATGAG. Amino acid sequence: CASSKSGTRYNE. The CDR3 reads in full as CASSKSGTRYNEQFF.